This record covers a single TCR beta chain. Its antigen specificity is not known. No quality values exist for individual bases; no much larger clone is one base distant. Libraries were built with 5' RACE. Data came from an Illumina HiSeq 2500. A second about 7 to 11 cycle PCR used a sample-barcoded 5' primer and a J-beta primer mix. A unique molecular identifier was introduced onto each TCR beta cDNA molecule by a template-switch 5' adaptor carrying 12 random nucleotides. Each sample yielded at least 2.5 million CDR3-containing paired-end reads. First-strand cDNA synthesis was performed from all RNA using the Mint cDNA synthesis kit, with priming by a TRBC-specific oligonucleotide. After uracil-DNA glycosylase treatment, a first 18-cycle PCR used universal primers M1SS and BC2_uni_R on all cDNA. Under the source paper's analysis protocol: Each sample was normalized by randomly selecting 1 million high-quality reads, each carrying a distinct molecular identifier. Instead of being binned into consensus sequences, reads with shared molecular identifiers were discarded. MiTCR, run with a Q25 quality threshold and the strictest error-elimination algorithm, handled CDR3 identification, clonotype clustering and error correction. Lower-bound total TCR beta diversity was estimated with a nonparametric unseen species model using Euler transformation. The raw public data were reprocessed by TCRdb itself: fastp quality trimming at Q25, MiXCR clonotype calling, in-frame beta chains only. Each entry merges the rows of one CDR3 protein and shows their most common DNA and genes. TCRdb's processing, not the authors', yielded these V and J calls. The sample yields just over 1 million distinct CDR3 sequences; under 55% were counted once. The ten largest clones capture under 20% of the sample.

V and J lose 8 bases and 5 bases, and a span of 12 bases separates them. The CDR1 and CDR2 encoded by the germline V gene (reference sequence) are SEHNR and FQNEAQ. The CDR3, cysteine through phenylalanine, is 12 amino acids long. The sequence is cut down to CDR3 DNA, 36 bases in frame from base 1. The data were taken from a study of blood T cells in healthy people across ages (dated by TCRdb to about 2015). Some background on the complete study: In model experiments, template switching captured roughly one uniquely barcoded TCR beta cDNA molecule for every two T cells. The study measured age-related changes in TCR beta repertoire diversity using deep sequencing normalized with unique cDNA molecular identifiers. Four age groups were formed from the donors: young (average 16 years), middle-aged (approximately 39), aged (approximately 60) and long-lived (82). To avoid experimental bias, donors of different ages were distributed randomly across sequencing lanes. For two donors (one aged 18 to 29 and one aged 80 or older), the study analyzed two additional independent replicas of 1 million unique cDNA reads from the same blood draw.

The donors were 40 or so Caucasian individuals from Russia, aged roughly 6 to 90 years, who were systemically healthy. Each donor gave about 10 milliliters of peripheral blood, drawn into EDTA-treated Vacutainer tubes. Ficoll-Paque density-gradient centrifugation was used to isolate PBMCs, with at least 7 million per sample. Total RNA, at least 6 micrograms per sample, was extracted from PBMCs with Trizol reagent. Naive CD45RAhigh/CD27high T cell percentages were measured by flow cytometry on a PBMC aliquot from every donor. Paper-wide results and their limitations: Observed TCR beta diversity per million T cells fell roughly linearly with age, and a significant reduction was already apparent by age approximately 41. The long-lived group showed more naive CD4+ T cells, fewer expanded clones and increased TCR diversity than the aged group, suggesting age selection. Because the CMV infection status of the donors was unknown, age-related changes in expanded clonotypes may potentially have been confounded. There was a strong correlation between observed TCR beta diversity and the percentage of naive T cells measured by flow cytometry. Estimates of total diversity based on one million sequenced T cells were regarded as lower bounds and as underestimates. Because profiling used bulk unsorted PBMCs, naive and antigen-experienced compartments could not be compared conclusively.

The sample taken for sequencing was blood. This receptor was identified in a woman aged 60-70 years in good health. The rearrangement combines TRBV7-9 with TRBJ1-2, with TRBD1 tentatively as D gene (5 bases match). The DNA sequence reads TGTGCCAGCGATCAGACAGAATATGGCTACACCTTC. Its protein is CASDQTEYGYTF.